Presented here are 32 T cell receptor beta chains from one specimen sequenced in a study of cytomegalovirus exposure and HLA in healthy donors. Clones were sequenced by immunoSEQ multiplex PCR, and TCRdb holds only the in-frame ones, with some missing. The sample comprises tens of thousands of clones, around 94% of which are singletons, and around 2.3% rests with the top ten. Specimen: PBMCs. These receptors all come from a man aged 18 to 29 in good health and CMV-seronegative.

The chain carries TRBV6-5 and TRBJ2-1, with D perhaps matching TRBD1 (6 bases). The CDR3 totals 15 residues. Germline assignment: CDR1 MNHEY and CDR2 SVGAGI. V lost 5 bases and J lost 7, with 18 bases in between. Here the CDR3 DNA reads TGTGCCAGCAGTACGCCCGGGGCAGGGGTTAATGAGCAGTTCTTC. This encodes CASSTPGAGVNEQFF.

J is TRBJ2-7 and V is TRBV10-3; 7 bases match TRBD1. The CDR3 length is 16 residues. Looked up from germline, CDR1 is ENHRY and CDR2 is SYGVKD. V lost 4 bases and J lost 3; bases outside the gene matches: 12. The CDR3 is CAISARVTGTVYEQYF. The CDR3 nucleotides read TGTGCCATCAGTGCGCGGGTAACCGGGACAGTCTACGAGCAGTACTTC.

The V and J genes are TRBV5-6 and TRBJ1-3; weak D call: TRBD1 (5 bases). CDR3 length equals 14 residues. The germline gives CDR1 SGHDT, CDR2 YYEEEE. With 0 bases removed from V and 4 bases from J, the gap between germline ends came to 8 bases. The CDR3 nucleotides are TGTGCCAGCAGCTTGGGCAGGGAAGGAAACACCATATATTTT. As protein: CASSLGREGNTIYF.

A remark on this clone: This same CDR3 is encoded by further DNA sequences in the sample. The chain combines TRBV18 with TRBJ1-2; weak D call: TRBD1 (6 bases). This CDR3 spans 13 amino acids. V dropped 0 bases and J dropped 4 bases, with 6 bases sitting between them. Germline assignment: CDR1 KGHSH and CDR2 LQKENI. The chain's CDR3 is CASSPPGAYGYTF. CDR3 nucleotides: TGTGCCAGCTCACCACCGGGGGCCTATGGCTACACCTTC.

V and J are TRBV5-4 and TRBJ2-1; D unresolved. CDR3 length: 13 residues. Between the trimmed V and J ends, which lost 2 bases and 9 bases, there was a span of 12 bases. CDR1 SGHNT and CDR2 YYREEE come from the germline V gene (reference sequence). CDR3 amino acids: CASSFDTFREQFF. CDR3 sequence (DNA): TGTGCCAGCAGCTTTGACACTTTTCGTGAGCAGTTCTTC.

The CDR3 sequence: CASSPGLAPYEQYF. The DNA for the CDR3 is TGTGCCAGCAGCCCCGGACTAGCTCCATACGAGCAGTACTTC. The genes are TRBV11-2 and TRBJ2-7; 8 bases are a match to TRBD2. Germline CDR1 SGHAT, CDR2 FQNNGV. This CDR3 spans 14 amino acids. J lost 4 bases, V lost 5 bases, and 7 bases had no gene match.

This chain connects TRBV6-6 to TRBJ1-2, with TRBD1 identical over 9 bases. Germline CDR1 and CDR2: MNHNY and SVGAGI (reference sequence). CDR3 length: 13 residues. V dropped 5 bases and J dropped 8; count of bases not matched to a gene: 6. CDR3 bases: TGTGCCAGCAGTCCACAGGGGGCCGGGGGCTACACCTTC. Amino acid sequence: CASSPQGAGGYTF.

Notes on this clone: Other DNA sequences in the same sample also yield this CDR3. V and J are TRBV27 and TRBJ2-1, with TRBD2 matching 8 bases. Germline V gene sequence: CDR1 MNHEY, CDR2 SMNVEV (reference sequence). V dropped 3 bases and J dropped 9; count of bases not matched to a gene: 16. This CDR3 comprises 17 residues. The DNA of the CDR3 is TGTGCCAGCAGTTTGGGTGGGACTAGTGGGAGGGCCACTGAGCAGTTCTTC. Translated: CASSLGGTSGRATEQFF.

The chain uses TRBV28 and TRBJ2-2; 8 bases align to TRBD1. Germline-derived CDR1 and CDR2 are MDHEN and SYDVKM. CDR3 length: 16 residues. Losses at the gene ends were 3 bases for V and 5 bases for J; bases not matched to a gene: 8. Written as DNA, the CDR3 is TGTGCCAGCAGTTTCGTAGTTACAGGGGGGACCGGGGAGCTGTTTTTT. Its protein product is CASSFVVTGGTGELFF.

This chain links TRBV29-1 with TRBJ2-3, with 9 bases lining up with TRBD1. Germline CDR1 is SQVTM and CDR2 is ANQGSEA. V lost 2 bases, J lost 3 bases, and 3 bases stayed unmatched. This CDR3 has 14 residues. CDR3 nucleotide sequence: TGCAGCGTTGAATATGACAGGGGGACAGATACGCAGTATTTT. Translated, it gives CSVEYDRGTDTQYF.

The V gene is TRBV9, the J gene TRBJ2-7; D possibly corresponds to TRBD1 (5 bases). This CDR3 spans 14 amino acids. CDR1 and CDR2 (germline): SGDLS, YYNGEE. Trimming cost V 2 bases and J 2 bases, with 11 bases left between them. CDR3 DNA: TGTGCCAGCAGCGTTAGGCAGGGCCCCTACGAGCAGTACTTC. Amino acids: CASSVRQGPYEQYF.

This clone was observed a single time. The chain recombines TRBV4-2 with TRBJ2-1, with D tentatively TRBD2 (6 bases). The CDR3 extends over 15 amino acids. Germline values: CDR1 LGHNA, CDR2 YNFKEQ. V lost 4 bases, J lost 9 bases, and 19 bases lay in between. CDR3 loop: CASSLLASLGGEQFF. The CDR3 DNA reads as TGTGCCAGCAGCCTACTAGCAAGTTTGGGGGGTGAGCAGTTCTTC.

The rearrangement links TRBV10-1 to TRBJ2-7; 9 bases fit TRBD2. The CDR3 length is 13 residues. V lost 9 bases and J lost 5; bases outside the gene matches: 8. Germline V gives CDR1 WNHNN, CDR2 SYGVQD (reference sequence). The CDR3 DNA sequence: TGCGCCAGTGGGACTAGCAGAGGGGACGAGCAGTACTTC. Translation: CASGTSRGDEQYF.

The chain joins TRBV25-1 to TRBJ2-1; 10 nucleotides line up with TRBD1. With V trimmed by 7 bases and J by 7 bases, 1 base remained unmatched. This CDR3 spans 12 amino acids. The germline V gene has CDR1 MGHDK and CDR2 SYGVNS. CDR3 nucleotide sequence: TGTGCCAGCACGGGACAGGGGAATGAGCAGTTCTTC. Amino acids: CASTGQGNEQFF. The whole variable domain, remainder taken from reference TRBV25-1 and TRBJ2-1, is EADIYQTPRYLVIGTGKKITLECSQTMGHDKMYWYQQDPGMELHLIHYSYGVNSTEKGDLSSESTVSRIRTEHFPLTLESARPSHTSQYLCASTGQGNEQFFGPGTRLTVL.

In nucleotides, the CDR3 is TGTGCCAGCAGTTCCCCCGGGACAGCCAATCCCTACGAGCAGTACTTC. It yields the protein CASSSPGTANPYEQYF. The chain has TRBV28 and TRBJ2-7; 7 nucleotides match TRBD1. V gave up 4 bases and J gave up 2 bases; unmatched junction bases: 11. CDR1 MDHEN and CDR2 SYDVKM come from the germline V gene. The CDR3 length is 16 residues.

The chain joins TRBV28 to TRBJ1-2; the match to TRBD1 covers 8 bases. V lost 5 bases, J lost 8 bases, and 7 bases stayed unmatched. The germline V gene has CDR1 MDHEN and CDR2 SYDVKM. The CDR3 spans 13 residues. The CDR3 DNA is TGTGCCAGCAGTCCAGGACAGGGCGAAGGCTACACCTTC. Its translation is CASSPGQGEGYTF.

This chain uses TRBV5-1 with TRBJ2-3; D gene ambiguous. Germline assignment: CDR1 SGHRS and CDR2 YFSETQ. This CDR3 has 15 residues. Trimming removed 0 bases at V and 2 bases at J, with 10 bases between. CDR3 sequence reads: CASSLVPRPTDTQYF. CDR3 nucleotides: TGCGCCAGCAGCTTGGTCCCTAGACCCACAGATACGCAGTATTTT. Together with reference TRBV5-1 and TRBJ2-3, the CDR3 gives the full variable domain: KAGVTQTPRYLIKTRGQQVTLSCSPISGHRSVSWYQQTPGQGLQFLFEYFSETQRNKGNFPGRFSGRQFSNSRSEMNVSTLELGDSALYLCASSLVPRPTDTQYFGPGTRLTVL.

In its sample, this clone was seen once. V and J are TRBV5-6 and TRBJ2-7, with TRBD2 matching 13 bases. V lost 3 bases, J lost 5 bases, and 5 bases stayed unmatched. The CDR3 covers 15 residues. The germline gives CDR1 SGHDT, CDR2 YYEEEE. The CDR3 is CASSYGTSGINEQYF. The CDR3 nucleotides are TGTGCCAGCAGCTACGGGACTAGCGGGATCAACGAGCAGTACTTC.

The rearrangement uses TRBV7-2 and TRBJ2-5; 11 bases line up with TRBD1. The germline V gene has CDR1 SGHTA and CDR2 FQGNSA. Trimming at V came to 4 bases and at J to 5 bases, leaving 6 bases not matched to a gene. This CDR3 contains 15 residues. The CDR3 region is CASSWTGGAGETQYF. The DNA of the CDR3 is TGTGCCAGCAGCTGGACAGGGGGCGCAGGGGAGACCCAGTACTTC.

The V call is TRBV11-2, the J call TRBJ1-4, with TRBD1 matching over 7 bases. Germline CDR1 SGHAT, CDR2 FQNNGV. The CDR3 runs 17 residues. J gave up 8 bases and V 1 base, and 13 bases lay outside the gene matches. The CDR3 protein is CASSLVPGGLQKEKLFF. The CDR3 DNA sequence: TGTGCCAGCAGCTTAGTGCCAGGGGGTTTGCAGAAAGAAAAACTGTTTTTT.

This sequence joins TRBV19 and TRBJ2-7; D is perhaps TRBD2 (5 bases). CDR1 is LNHDA, CDR2 SQIVND, per germline (reference sequence). This CDR3 region has 11 residues. Deletions cut 3 bases from V and 6 bases from J, with 6 bases between. CDR3 region: CASSIEGEQYF. CDR3 nucleotides: TGTGCCAGTAGTATCGAGGGCGAGCAGTACTTC.

The chain combines TRBV6-6 with TRBJ1-4; the D gene is possibly TRBD1 (5 bases). CDR3 size: 15 residues. The ends were cut back, 5 bases at V and 0 bases at J, with 10 bases in the middle. Germline CDR1 and CDR2: MNHNY and SVGAGI (reference sequence). The CDR3 bases are TGTGCCAGCAGTCCCCGACAGCCAACTAATGAAAAACTGTTTTTT. Protein sequence: CASSPRQPTNEKLFF.

This CDR3 is CASSGGTLGTNQPQHF. Here the CDR3 DNA reads TGTGCCAGCAGCGGGGGGACCCTGGGGACCAATCAGCCCCAGCATTTT. This chain uses TRBV7-9 with TRBJ1-5, with D perhaps matching TRBD1 (5 bases). The V gene lost 5 bases and the J gene lost 3 bases, with 17 bases spanning the gap. CDR1 is SEHNR, CDR2 FQNEAQ, per germline (reference sequence). CDR3 length: 16 residues.

This chain connects TRBV19 to TRBJ2-7; 8 nucleotides line up with TRBD2. Germline V lookup: CDR1 LNHDA, CDR2 SQIVND (reference sequence). V shed 5 bases and J 4 bases; nucleotides not matched to a gene: 28. This CDR3 is built from 21 residues. CDR3 protein: CASSLLRTRAGASGYNYEQYF. CDR3 DNA sequence: TGTGCCAGTAGTCTCCTCCGGACCCGGGCAGGAGCTAGCGGGTACAATTACGAGCAGTACTTC.

The chain has TRBV6-1 and TRBJ1-1; D possibly corresponds to TRBD1 (6 bases). This CDR3 has 14 amino acids. CDR1 and CDR2 (germline): MNHNS, SASEGT. Between the trimmed V and J ends, which lost 6 bases and 0 bases, there was a span of 11 bases. CDR3 coding DNA: TGTGCCAGCAGGAGGGACACCATGAACACTGAAGCTTTCTTT. Translation: CASRRDTMNTEAFF.

The rearrangement uses TRBV27 and TRBJ1-5, with 8 bases lining up with TRBD1. V lost 4 bases, J lost 3 bases, and 8 bases stayed unmatched. Germline CDR1 reads MNHEY; CDR2 reads SMNVEV (reference sequence). This CDR3 has 16 residues. The CDR3 nucleotides are TGTGCCAGCAGTTCGACCCGGGACAGGATCAATCAGCCCCAGCATTTT. This gives the protein CASSSTRDRINQPQHF.

The chain employs TRBV4-3 and TRBJ2-5, with D possibly TRBD2 on 6 matching bases. Germline CDR1 and CDR2: LGHNA and YSLEER. With 0 bases removed from V and 3 bases from J, the gap between germline ends came to 17 bases. This CDR3 is 17 amino acids long. CDR3 in amino acids: CASSQDRISGWEETQYF. As DNA, the CDR3 is TGCGCCAGCAGCCAAGATAGGATTAGCGGTTGGGAAGAGACCCAGTACTTC.

The V call is TRBV11-2, the J call TRBJ1-1; weak D call: TRBD1 (6 bases). The CDR3 contains 12 residues. The germline gives CDR1 SGHAT, CDR2 FQNNGV. Trimming removed 5 bases from V and 8 bases from J, with 12 bases in between. CDR3 bases: TGTGCCAGCAGCCGTAACAGGGACGAAGCTTTCTTT. Amino acid sequence: CASSRNRDEAFF.

CDR3 in amino acids: CASSPSPPGTGSEKLFF. The DNA of the CDR3 is TGTGCCAGCTCACCTTCTCCCCCTGGGACAGGGAGTGAAAAACTGTTTTTT. The chain combines TRBV18 with TRBJ1-4; 9 nucleotides agree with TRBD1. The CDR3 totals 17 residues. In germline, CDR1 is KGHSH, CDR2 LQKENI. Germline trimming cut 3 bases from V and 7 bases from J; bases unmatched to any gene: 12.

The chain employs TRBV11-1 and TRBJ2-5; D perhaps matches TRBD2 (5 bases). The CDR3 has 13 residues. From germline, CDR1 is SGHAT and CDR2 FQDESV (reference sequence). Trimming left V 3 bases short and J 4 bases short, with 9 bases between. CDR3 sequence (DNA): TGTGCCAGCAGCTTCGTAGGAGGAGAGACCCAGTACTTC. This translates into CASSFVGGETQYF.

The chain is built from TRBV9 and TRBJ2-3, with 11 nucleotides matching TRBD2. V dropped 2 bases and J dropped 0; count of bases not matched to a gene: 8. The CDR3 consists of 18 residues. Germline V gene data show CDR1 as SGDLS and CDR2 as YYNGEE. This CDR3 is CASSVGLAEITSTDTQYF. The CDR3 nucleotides read TGTGCCAGCAGCGTGGGACTAGCGGAAATTACTAGCACAGATACGCAGTATTTT.

The genes are TRBV28 and TRBJ1-2, with 7 nucleotides matching TRBD1. This CDR3 spans 17 amino acids. Trimming at V came to 3 bases and at J to 2 bases, leaving 12 bases not matched to a gene. Germline CDR1 and CDR2: MDHEN and SYDVKM. The CDR3 here is CASSFGDRSLSNYGYTF. The CDR3 DNA sequence: TGTGCCAGCAGTTTTGGGGACAGATCCCTAAGCAACTATGGCTACACCTTC.